The clone carrying this TCR beta chain was detected a few times. The antigen is unknown. These data belong to a study of T cell responses to AZD1222 COVID-19 vaccine. This CDR3 has 15 amino acids. Germline V CDR1 and CDR2: SEHNR, FQNEAQ (reference sequence). V lost 4 bases to trimming and J lost 4 bases, with 17 bases between them. Study-wide points: Recipients of AZD1222 seropositive at baseline numbered only 6 or 7.

The table came from immunoSEQ multiplex PCR; TCRdb's copy has only in-frame clones and leaves some out. The sample yields tens of thousands of clones, around 87% seen once. The sequencing here drew on peripheral blood, taken on day 0 of AZD1222 vaccination. The chain couples TRBV7-9 to TRBJ2-7; D gene ambiguous. The receptor was derived from an adult in good health. The CDR3 is CASSCRECPDYEQYF. The CDR3 DNA reads as TGTGCCAGCAGCTGCCGCGAGTGTCCAGATTACGAGCAGTACTTC.